This T cell receptor beta chain was captured by sequencing in a study of early T cells in non-severe SARS-CoV-2 infection. Study-wide results and caveats: There was a bias toward anti-spike CD8 responses in VDJdb matching, which missed private and CD4 specificities.

After removal of 0 bases from V and 0 bases from J, the junction contained 5 bases not matched to a gene. This CDR3 is 17 amino acids long. Germline V gene lookup returns CDR1 SGHAT and CDR2 FQNNGV. TCRdb reanalysed the 5' RACE reads using MiXCR and keeps one entry per CDR3 protein. The sample has 55,000 to 85,000 distinct CDR3 sequences; about 13% are singletons. There are many counts of this clonotype. Its matching antigen is unknown. Input material: whole blood. The TCR comes from an adult who was a healthcare worker with PCR-confirmed SARS-CoV-2 infection or an uninfected control (not recorded which). This sequence joins TRBV11-2 and TRBJ2-1, with 7 bases matching TRBD2. CDR3 sequence: CASSLDRLAVSYNEQFF. Written as DNA, the CDR3 is TGTGCCAGCAGCTTAGATCGCCTAGCGGTCTCCTACAATGAGCAGTTCTTC.